What follows describes a single T cell receptor (beta chain). Its antigen is unidentified. Germline V gene sequence: CDR1 SNHLY, CDR2 FYNNEI. This CDR3 is 15 amino acids long. V was clipped by 3 bases and J by 2 bases, with 13 bases between them. This table comes from immunoSEQ multiplex PCR, and its TCRdb copy is limited to in-frame clones, with some not included. The table has roughly 180,000 clones, more than 80% seen once. These data belong to a study of T cell responses to AZD1222 COVID-19 vaccine. Study outcomes and limitations: Baseline seropositives among AZD1222 recipients totaled only six. CD4 TCRs covered the whole spike, strongest at regions 160-218 and 743-854. Repertoires were obtained only post-peak T cell response.

The TCR was taken from an adult in good health. The V call is TRBV2, the J call TRBJ1-2; unclear D gene. Sequenced here: peripheral blood, sampled on day 0 of AZD1222 vaccination. In DNA, the CDR3 is TGTGCCAGCAGTGAGTTGGCACCAGGAAACTATGGCTACACCTTC. Its translation is CASSELAPGNYGYTF.